Described below is a single TCR beta chain sequence and its context. Profiling that covered TCR beta VDJ and CDR3 relied on genomic DNA as its template. TCRdb called the reads again in MiXCR, with one record for every CDR3 protein. The table has about 180,000 distinct CDR3 sequences, 50% to 65% seen once. The patients chosen for sequencing had shown expansion of CD8+CD57+ cells (detected by flow cytometry). The sample comes from a study of CD8+CD57+ T cells in acquired aplastic anemia. Germline CDR1 is MDHEN and CDR2 is SYDVKM. This CDR3 is built from 16 residues. V was pared by 3 bases and J by 0 bases, with 11 bases between.

Sequenced sample: sorted CD4+, CD8+, or CD8+CD57+ T cells (not recorded which) from PBMCs. The receptor was isolated from a human donor with aplastic anemia. This chain connects TRBV28 to TRBJ1-4, with D tentatively TRBD1 (5 bases). This CDR3 is CASSLGRFATNEKLFF. In DNA form, the CDR3 reads TGTGCCAGCAGTTTGGGGCGGTTTGCAACTAATGAAAAACTGTTTTTT.